These 2 T cell receptor beta chains were sequenced from one sample in a study of cytomegalovirus exposure and HLA in healthy donors. The PCR was carried out with 60 Vbeta primers and 13 Jbeta primers. Here immunoSEQ multiplex PCR was the method, and the copy in TCRdb shows in-frame clones only, minus some. The sample consists of over 90,000 clones, 76% of them appearing once. Sequencing was done on a sample of PBMCs. These TCRs come from a woman in her late teens or twenties in good health and CMV-seropositive.

The rearrangement uses TRBV2 and TRBJ2-7; TRBD1 agrees at 8 bases. The V gene end was trimmed by 6 bases and the J gene end by 0 bases; junction bases not matched to a gene: 7. Germline V gene data show CDR1 as SNHLY and CDR2 as FYNNEI. The CDR3 is 15 residues long. As DNA, the CDR3 is TGTGCCAGCAGCCTAGGGACAGGCTACTCCTACGAGCAGTACTTC. Its translation is CASSLGTGYSYEQYF. The entire variable domain, with the rest obtained from reference TRBV2 and TRBJ2-7, is as follows: EPEVTQTPSHQVTQMGQEVILRCVPISNHLYFYWYRQILGQKVEFLVSFYNNEISEKSEIFDDQFSVERPDGSNFTLKIRSTKLEDSAMYFCASSLGTGYSYEQYFGPGTRLTVT.

The rearrangement joins TRBV28 to TRBJ1-1; no firm D call. Trimming stripped 6 bases from V and 5 bases from J, with 7 bases between. CDR1 is MDHEN and CDR2 is SYDVKM in the germline V gene. CDR3 size: 11 residues. The CDR3 region is CASRRETEAFF. The CDR3 nucleotides are TGTGCCAGCAGGCGGGAAACTGAAGCTTTCTTT.